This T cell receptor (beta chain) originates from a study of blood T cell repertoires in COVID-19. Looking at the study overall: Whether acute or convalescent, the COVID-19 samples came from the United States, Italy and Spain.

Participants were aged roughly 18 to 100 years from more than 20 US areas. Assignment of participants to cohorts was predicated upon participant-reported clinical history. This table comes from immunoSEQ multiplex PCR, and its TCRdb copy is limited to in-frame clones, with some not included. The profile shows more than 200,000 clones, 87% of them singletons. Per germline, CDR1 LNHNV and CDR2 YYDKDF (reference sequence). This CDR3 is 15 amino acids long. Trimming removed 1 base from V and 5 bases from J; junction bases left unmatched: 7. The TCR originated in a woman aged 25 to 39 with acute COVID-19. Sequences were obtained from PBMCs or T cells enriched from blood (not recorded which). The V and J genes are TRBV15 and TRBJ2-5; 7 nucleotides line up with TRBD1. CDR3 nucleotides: TGTGCCACCAGCAGAGCGGCAGGGGGTTCGGAGACCCAGTACTTC. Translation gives CATSRAAGGSETQYF.